Below are 4 T cell receptor beta chains sequenced from a single sample in a study of T cell repertoires in cytomegalovirus infection. TCRdb recomputed calls from the reads with MiXCR, one row per CDR3 protein. The sample yields around 210,000 distinct CDR3 sequences, 6.5% seen once. The material sequenced was PBMCs. These receptors came from a human donor in good health (CMV status not recorded). Some clones in this sample may be carry-over from other donors' samples.

This clonotype was found many times. The chain recombines TRBV7-2 with TRBJ2-2; D not certain. Germline V gene lookup returns CDR1 SGHTA and CDR2 FQGNSA. Trimming took 1 base from V and 0 from J, leaving 12 bases between them. The CDR3 runs 17 residues. The CDR3 DNA sequence: TGTGCCAGCAGCTTAGGAAGGTACAGACCGAACACCGGGGAGCTGTTTTTT. Encoded protein: CASSLGRYRPNTGELFF. The variable domain in full, with the rest retrieved from reference TRBV7-2 and TRBJ2-2, is GAGVSQSPSNKVTEKGKDVELRCDPISGHTALYWYRQSLGQGLEFLIYFQGNSAPDKSGLPSDRFSAERTGGSVSTLTIQRTQQEDSAVYLCASSLGRYRPNTGELFFGEGSRLTVL.

This clonotype showed up many times. The CDR3 protein is CASSGLGQAGQYF. The CDR3 bases are TGTGCCAGCAGTGGATTGGGACAGGCTGGGCAGTACTTC. This chain connects TRBV2 to TRBJ2-7, with 8 bases that match TRBD1. Per germline, CDR1 SNHLY and CDR2 FYNNEI. V was pared by 4 bases and J by 9 bases, with 8 bases of the junction left unmatched. The CDR3 has 13 amino acids.

In its sample, this clonotype was seen many times. The V call is TRBV28, the J call TRBJ1-5, with D unclear. This CDR3 is built from 14 residues. Trimming pared 5 bases from V and 9 bases from J, leaving 17 bases between. The germline CDR1 and CDR2 sequences are MDHEN and SYDVKM. CDR3 nucleotide sequence: TGTGCCAGCAGTCTCCTCGGGTCGTTGTCGCCCCAGCATTTT. This gives the protein CASSLLGSLSPQHF.

This clonotype came up many times. CDR3 protein: CASTRGRVDTEAFF. The DNA for the CDR3 is TGTGCCAGCACTAGGGGGAGAGTGGACACTGAAGCTTTCTTT. The chain joins TRBV28 to TRBJ1-1; perhaps TRBD1 as D (6 bases). CDR1 is MDHEN and CDR2 is SYDVKM in the germline V gene. V gave up 7 bases and J gave up 3 bases, with 15 bases separating them. The CDR3 contains 14 residues.